The 22 T cell receptor beta chains below were found in one sample sequenced in a study of T-cell memory formation after mild COVID-19. TCRdb re-analysed the 5' RACE reads in MiXCR, keeping a single row per CDR3 protein. The sample yields 25,000 to 35,000 distinct CDR3 sequences, around 12% seen once. The sequenced material came from PBMCs or a T cell subset sorted from them (not recorded which). These receptor sequences come from an adult woman who had mild COVID-19 (a few samples of this study predate the infection). Cell type and time point are not known.

The chain employs TRBV9 and TRBJ2-1; 8 nucleotides align to TRBD1. The CDR3 sequence is 15 residues long. Germline V CDR1 and CDR2: SGDLS, YYNGEE. V trimming: 4 bases; J trimming: 4 bases; junction bases outside the gene matches: 7. For the CDR3, the DNA is TGTGCCAGCAGCCTATCAGGGGGCATTTACAATGAGCAGTTCTTC. It codes for CASSLSGGIYNEQFF.

This clonotype was found many times. The chain carries TRBV27 and TRBJ1-2; D perhaps matches TRBD1 (6 bases). Germline lookup yields CDR1 MNHEY and CDR2 SMNVEV (reference sequence). V was clipped by 7 bases and J by 0 bases, with 15 bases between them. The CDR3 has 15 amino acids. The CDR3: CASTGGPFSNYGYTF. CDR3 in DNA: TGTGCCAGCACTGGGGGGCCATTTTCTAACTATGGCTACACCTTC.

This clonotype came up many times. The chain uses TRBV20-1 and TRBJ2-3; the D gene is possibly TRBD1 (6 bases). This CDR3 has 14 residues. Germline values: CDR1 DFQATT, CDR2 SNEGSKA (reference sequence). The CDR3 bases are TGCACCCCGGCTCGTTCAGGTGGGACAAATACGCAGTATTTT. As protein: CTPARSGGTNTQYF.

This clonotype has at least ten counts. The chain links TRBV15 to TRBJ2-3; 9 nucleotides line up with TRBD2. The CDR3 sequence is 16 residues long. V lost 1 base, J lost 1 base, and 3 bases stayed unmatched. Germline V gene lookup returns CDR1 LNHNV and CDR2 YYDKDF (reference sequence). The CDR3 sequence is CATSRARTSGTDTQYF. The CDR3 nucleotides read TGTGCCACCAGCAGAGCCCGGACTAGCGGCACAGATACGCAGTATTTT.

This clonotype was counted ten times or more. The rearrangement joins TRBV27 to TRBJ1-3, with a tentative D call TRBD1 (5 bases). In germline, CDR1 is MNHEY, CDR2 SMNVEV (reference sequence). Between the trimmed V and J ends, which lost 6 bases and 4 bases, there was a span of 13 bases. CDR3 length equals 14 residues. The CDR3 here is CASRTGTTGNTIYF. Written as DNA, the CDR3 is TGTGCCAGCAGAACCGGGACGACAGGAAACACCATATATTTT.

This clonotype was detected a few times. V usage is TRBV4-1 and J usage is TRBJ2-3, with 7 positions matching TRBD2. CDR3 size: 15 residues. The ends lost 1 base at V and 5 bases at J; junction bases unmatched: 6. CDR1 and CDR2 from the germline V gene are MGHRA and YSYEKL. The CDR3, as DNA: TGCGCCAGCAGCCAAGGACTAGCTGGAAGAGATACGCAGTATTTT. Translated, it gives CASSQGLAGRDTQYF.

This clonotype is medium-sized in the sample. The gene calls are TRBV30 and TRBJ2-1; tentative D call: TRBD1 (5 bases). Trimming pared 4 bases from V and 8 bases from J, leaving 12 bases between. The CDR3 runs 12 residues. CDR1 is GTSNPN, CDR2 SVGIG, per germline (reference sequence). CDR3 in DNA: TGTGCCTGGAATGTAGGGGTCGATGAGCAGTTCTTC. It translates to CAWNVGVDEQFF.

This clonotype occurred a few times. The genes are TRBV4-1 and TRBJ2-7; TRBD1 might be the D (7 bases). V lost 4 bases, J lost 0 bases, and 13 bases lay in between. This CDR3 contains 15 residues. In germline, CDR1 is MGHRA, CDR2 YSYEKL. CDR3 region: CASSLRGESSYEQYF. CDR3 coding DNA: TGCGCCAGCAGCCTCAGGGGGGAAAGCTCCTACGAGCAGTACTTC.

This clonotype was recorded at least ten times. This chain links TRBV5-1 with TRBJ1-1; 7 nucleotides match TRBD1. CDR3 length: 14 amino acids. With 3 bases clipped from V and 4 bases from J, the junction kept 6 bases outside the gene matches. The germline gives CDR1 SGHRS, CDR2 YFSETQ. CDR3 coding DNA: TGCGCCAGCAGCTCGGGACAGTACTTCACTGAAGCTTTCTTT. Translated, it gives CASSSGQYFTEAFF.

This clonotype was seen ten or more times. The CDR3 region is CASRIGTSGSGEQFF. Here the CDR3 DNA reads TGCGCCAGCAGAATTGGTACTAGCGGGAGCGGAGAGCAGTTCTTC. The gene calls are TRBV5-1 and TRBJ2-1, with 11 nucleotides matching TRBD2. V gave up 5 bases and J gave up 10 bases; unmatched junction bases: 11. Germline lookup yields CDR1 SGHRS and CDR2 YFSETQ. The CDR3 is 15 residues long. Based on the CDR3 plus reference TRBV5-1 and TRBJ2-1, the full variable domain is KAGVTQTPRYLIKTRGQQVTLSCSPISGHRSVSWYQQTPGQGLQFLFEYFSETQRNKGNFPGRFSGRQFSNSRSEMNVSTLELGDSALYLCASRIGTSGSGEQFFGPGTRLTVL.

This clonotype is medium-sized. This sequence joins TRBV3-1 and TRBJ2-5; 8 nucleotides align to TRBD2. CDR1 LGHDT and CDR2 YNNKEL come from the germline V gene (reference sequence). Trimming removed 6 bases from V and 2 bases from J; junction bases left unmatched: 14. The CDR3 extends over 17 amino acids. This chain's CDR3 is CASSLNSLSGGQETQYF. The CDR3 DNA reads TGTGCCAGCAGTCTCAACTCATTAAGCGGGGGACAAGAGACCCAGTACTTC.

This clonotype was picked up many times. This chain links TRBV9 with TRBJ2-1, with a weak D call TRBD2 (6 bases). CDR1 and CDR2 from the germline V gene are SGDLS and YYNGEE. There are 15 residues in the CDR3. The germline V and J ends were trimmed by 0 bases and 4 bases, with 11 bases remaining between them. CDR3 protein: CASSVDTGEYNEQFF. CDR3 bases: TGTGCCAGCAGCGTAGATACGGGAGAATACAATGAGCAGTTCTTC.

This clonotype was detected ten times or more. This chain links TRBV12-3 or TRBV12-4 with TRBJ1-1; D unclear. V was trimmed by 0 bases and J by 3 bases, leaving 8 bases between them. The CDR3 runs 14 residues. The CDR3 reads CASSLATGHTEAFF. The CDR3, as DNA: TGTGCCAGCAGTTTAGCGACCGGGCACACTGAAGCTTTCTTT.

The chain recombines TRBV7-9 with TRBJ2-1; D is unclear. Germline-derived CDR1 and CDR2 are SEHNR and FQNEAQ (reference sequence). The germline V and J ends were trimmed by 0 bases and 4 bases, with 7 bases remaining between them. CDR3 length: 14 amino acids. CDR3: CASSLALEYNEQFF. CDR3 bases: TGTGCCAGCAGCTTAGCCCTGGAATACAATGAGCAGTTCTTC.

This sequence joins TRBV7-9 and TRBJ2-2; no firm D call. The CDR3 totals 15 residues. CDR1 and CDR2 from the germline V gene are SEHNR and FQNEAQ (reference sequence). Trimming took 0 bases from V and 3 from J, leaving 8 bases between them. CDR3 region: CASSLARKDTGELFF. The CDR3 DNA reads TGTGCCAGCAGCTTAGCGCGTAAGGACACCGGGGAGCTGTTTTTT.

This clonotype was counted between two and nine times. The CDR3 spells CASSQERGGQETQYF. DNA of the CDR3: TGCGCCAGCAGCCAAGAGCGGGGGGGCCAAGAGACCCAGTACTTC. The V and J genes are TRBV4-3 and TRBJ2-5; 9 bases are a match to TRBD2. In germline, CDR1 is LGHNA, CDR2 YSLEER. CDR3 length: 15 amino acids. Losses at the gene ends were 0 bases for V and 1 base for J; bases not matched to a gene: 0.

This clonotype was counted ten times or more. V and J are TRBV29-1 and TRBJ1-6; D remains unclear. Trimming cost V 5 bases and J 0 bases, with 11 bases left between them. CDR3 length: 15 amino acids. Germline CDR1 is SQVTM and CDR2 is ANQGSEA. In nucleotides, the CDR3 is TGCAGCGTTAGGACTGATAGCTCCTATAATTCACCCCTCCACTTT. This sequence encodes CSVRTDSSYNSPLHF.

This clonotype has a count of ten or more. The rearrangement links TRBV12-3 or TRBV12-4 to TRBJ1-5, with a possible D match to TRBD1 (5 bases). This CDR3 contains 17 residues. The ends were cut back, 2 bases at V and 2 bases at J, with 16 bases in the middle. CDR3 sequence: CASSLSQGVGGNQPQHF. The DNA of the CDR3 is TGTGCCAGCAGTTTATCCCAGGGCGTGGGGGGCAATCAGCCCCAGCATTTT.

V usage is TRBV5-1 and J usage is TRBJ2-1, with 8 bases aligning to TRBD2. Germline values: CDR1 SGHRS, CDR2 YFSETQ. J was trimmed by 9 bases and V by 4 bases; bases with no gene match: 9. The CDR3 is 14 residues long. The CDR3 loop is CASSEGAGAVEQFF. The CDR3 coding sequence is TGCGCCAGCAGCGAGGGAGCGGGGGCAGTTGAGCAGTTCTTC.

This clonotype was observed at least ten times. This chain uses TRBV7-2 with TRBJ2-5; weak D call: TRBD2 (6 bases). This CDR3 contains 18 residues. V was pared by 3 bases and J by 2 bases, with 22 bases between. Germline V gene data show CDR1 as SGHTA and CDR2 as FQGNSA. The CDR3 bases are TGTGCCAGCAGCTTCAAAGGCGTGGAGGCTAGCGTACAAGAGACCCAGTACTTC. This translates into CASSFKGVEASVQETQYF.

In its sample, this clonotype was seen many times. The chain employs TRBV4-1 and TRBJ1-4; TRBD1 matches 10 bases. CDR1 is MGHRA, CDR2 YSYEKL, per germline. CDR3 length equals 16 residues. V trimming: 4 bases; J trimming: 2 bases; junction bases outside the gene matches: 4. CDR3 nucleotide sequence: TGCGCCAGCAGCCGTGACAGGGGGCCGACTAATGAAAAACTGTTTTTT. This translates into CASSRDRGPTNEKLFF.

The CDR3 here is CAISESFPGGYEQYF. The CDR3 coding sequence is TGTGCCATCAGTGAGTCGTTTCCGGGGGGCTACGAGCAGTACTTC. V gene TRBV10-3 combines with J gene TRBJ2-7; TRBD2 aligns across 7 bases. This CDR3 is 15 amino acids long. CDR1 is ENHRY, CDR2 SYGVKD, per germline. The V segment lost 0 bases and the J segment 3 bases; nucleotides outside the gene matches: 5.